The rows below give T cell receptor beta chains drawn from one sample of a study of T cells in Graves' hyperthyroidism and ophthalmopathy. TCRdb itself ran the multiplex PCR reads through MiXCR, one entry per CDR3 protein. The sample includes some 620,000 distinct CDR3 sequences, around 15% seen only once; the top ten take over 3.5%. Sequenced material: blood. These receptors all stem from a woman aged 25 to 39 with Graves' hyperthyroidism. Each CDR3 is given with its conserved first and last residue. A D gene is named only where the DNA matches it firmly. Some rows have no size entry. The others give once, few or many, or a class for an expanded clone.

v_call	j_call	d_call	clone_size	cdr3_nt	cdr3_aa
TRBV7-3	TRBJ2-5	-	-	TGTGCCAGCAGCTTACTGGCGGGGGCAGGGACTCAAGAGACCCAGTACTTC	CASSLLAGAGTQETQYF
TRBV5-1	TRBJ2-2	-	few	TGCGCCAGCAGCAAAAAAACTTATCGAGCCCCCACCGGGGAGCTGTTTTTT	CASSKKTYRAPTGELFF
TRBV27	TRBJ2-3	TRBD1	many	TGTGCCAGCGGGACGACAGGGTTTGGAGATACGCAGTATTTT	CASGTTGFGDTQYF
TRBV27	TRBJ2-7	-	few	TGTGCCAGCAGTTTCGGGACGACCTACGAGCAGTACTTC	CASSFGTTYEQYF
TRBV2	TRBJ2-1	-	many	TGTGCCAGCAACCCCGGGATCCAAAACAATGAGCAGTTCTTC	CASNPGIQNNEQFF
TRBV4-2	TRBJ2-7	-	-	TGTGCCAGCAGCCAAGGGCTAGGAGTCTACGAGCAGTACTTC	CASSQGLGVYEQYF
TRBV20-1	TRBJ2-1	-	many	TGCAGTGCTGCCCTTGTTGGTGAGCAGTTCTTC	CSAALVGEQFF
TRBV6-2/TRBV6-3	TRBJ2-1	TRBD2	many	TGTGCCAGCAGTAGACACATCACAACAACCCCTAGCGGGCCTGTTTACAATGAGCAGTTCTTC	CASSRHITTTPSGPVYNEQFF
TRBV6-2/TRBV6-3	TRBJ2-2	TRBD2	-	TGTGCCAGCAGCCGGACTAGTTTCTATATCGGGGAGCTGTTTTTT	CASSRTSFYIGELFF
TRBV3-1	TRBJ2-2	TRBD2	many	TGTGCCAGCAGCCAATCGCCGGGAGGGCCTAGAACCGGGGAGCTGTTTTTT	CASSQSPGGPRTGELFF
TRBV30	TRBJ1-1	-	many	TGTGCCTGGAGTGCGGGACAGAACACTGAAGCTTTCTTT	CAWSAGQNTEAFF
TRBV20-1	TRBJ2-7	-	many	TGCAGTGCTAGAGATCGAGGACTAGGGGGGGCCTACGAGCAGTACTTC	CSARDRGLGGAYEQYF
TRBV27	TRBJ1-1	-	many	TGTGCCAGCAGTCCCATCGGGGGGGGTCCGAACGCTTTCTTT	CASSPIGGGPNAFF
TRBV27	TRBJ2-6	-	few	TGTGCTCCACAGTCTAGGGGCCCCGGAAAATTGCTAGTATCTGGGGCCAACGTCCTGACTTTC	CAPQSRGPGKLLVSGANVLTF
TRBV10-3	TRBJ1-4	-	-	TGTGCCATCAGTGAGTTTGGCGGCCTAATTGGCGGGCCATTGATCGAAAAACTGTTTTTT	CAISEFGGLIGGPLIEKLFF
TRBV5-8	TRBJ2-2	-	few	TGTGCCAGCAGCTTGGTTTGGGGCGGGGAGCTGTTTTTT	CASSLVWGGELFF
TRBV7-3	TRBJ2-1	-	-	TGTGCCAGCAGGCCTAGCGCAGACTACAATGAGCAGTTCTTC	CASRPSADYNEQFF
TRBV6-2/TRBV6-3	TRBJ2-1	-	few	TGTGCCAGCAGTTACTCAAGCGGCCCTCCCGCTAGTCTTCAGTTCTTC	CASSYSSGPPASLQFF
TRBV12-3/TRBV12-4	TRBJ2-3	TRBD2	many	TGTGCCAGCAGTCCAACTAGCGGGATATTCACAGATACGCAGTATTTT	CASSPTSGIFTDTQYF
TRBV3-1	TRBJ2-1	-	-	TGTGCCAGCAGCCAAGACCCCTCAGGGGCCGACGGAGATGAGCAGTTCTTC	CASSQDPSGADGDEQFF
TRBV15	TRBJ2-3	-	few	TGTGCCACCAGCAGAGTGGCCAATTCCTACACAGATACGCAGTATTTT	CATSRVANSYTDTQYF
TRBV28	TRBJ2-3	-	many	TGTGCCAGCAGTCTGAGACTAACAGATACGCAGTATTTT	CASSLRLTDTQYF
TRBV20-1	TRBJ1-2	-	-	TGCAGTGCTGCCCCGGGAAGAGGGGCGTCCTATGGCTACACCTTC	CSAAPGRGASYGYTF
TRBV18	TRBJ2-5	-	many	TGTGCCAGCTCACCACCGAATTTAGAGACCCAGTACTTC	CASSPPNLETQYF
TRBV3-1	TRBJ1-5	-	many	TGTGCCAGCAGCCCGGCGGGATATAGCAATCAGCCCCAGCATTTT	CASSPAGYSNQPQHF
TRBV7-9	TRBJ2-3	-	few	TGTGCCAGCAGCTTTACACAGAAAGGAGAGTATTTT	CASSFTQKGEYF
TRBV3-1	TRBJ2-1	TRBD2	many	TGTGCCAGCAGCACCGGACTAGCAGGATCCTACAATGAGCAGTTCTTC	CASSTGLAGSYNEQFF
TRBV18	TRBJ2-5	TRBD1	-	TGTGCCAGCTCAGGACAGGGGGAAGAGACCCAGTACTTC	CASSGQGEETQYF
TRBV7-3	TRBJ2-2	-	-	TGTGCCAGCAGCTTTACGCTCGCCGGGGAGCTGTTTTTT	CASSFTLAGELFF
TRBV7-2	TRBJ2-2	-	few	TGTGCCAGCAGCCTTTCCGGGGTTGACGGGGAGCTGTTTTTT	CASSLSGVDGELFF
TRBV6-2/TRBV6-3	TRBJ1-2	-	many	TGTGCCAGCAGTTACTCGGCTCAGAGCTATGGCTACACCTTC	CASSYSAQSYGYTF
TRBV18	TRBJ1-2	TRBD1	many	TGTGCCAGCTCACCAACAGGGGATGGCTACACCTTC	CASSPTGDGYTF
TRBV6-1	TRBJ2-3	TRBD2	few	TGTGTCTCCCGGCAGGAAGCGGGGGATACGCAGTATTTT	CVSRQEAGDTQYF
TRBV20-1	TRBJ1-2	-	few	TGCAGTGCTCCCACCGGGTCACGGGCAAGGGTAGATGGCTACACCTTC	CSAPTGSRARVDGYTF
TRBV12-3/TRBV12-4	TRBJ1-1	-	many	TGTGCCAGCAGTCGGGGTCTCACTGAAGCTTTCTTT	CASSRGLTEAFF
TRBV7-3	TRBJ2-5	-	-	TGTGCCAGCAGCCTAAGGAGAGGGACCCAAGAGACCCAGTACTTC	CASSLRRGTQETQYF
TRBV7-9	TRBJ2-2	-	-	TGTGCCAGCAGCACCCCTCTAGGCCTTGGGACCGGGGAGCTGTTTTTT	CASSTPLGLGTGELFF
TRBV6-5	TRBJ1-2	TRBD1	many	TGTGCCAGCAGTTACTCGATATGGTACAGGGGATCGATCGGGTATGGCTACACCTTC	CASSYSIWYRGSIGYGYTF
TRBV9	TRBJ2-1	-	few	TGTGCCAGCAGCTCTAACCCAAGGGGGGACAATGAGCAGTTCTTC	CASSSNPRGDNEQFF
TRBV25-1	TRBJ1-1	-	-	TGTGCCAGCAGTAGAAGGGCGGGGTGGGGCACTGAAGCTTTCTTT	CASSRRAGWGTEAFF